What follows describes a single T cell receptor beta chain. Its target is unknown. The CDR3 contains 14 residues. V shed 2 bases and J 7 bases; nucleotides not matched to a gene: 6. Germline V gives CDR1 MNHEY, CDR2 SMNVEV (reference sequence). Data came from immunoSEQ multiplex PCR; TCRdb stores just in-frame clones and leaves some out. Found here are roughly 20,000 clones, approximately 88% of them singletons; the top ten hold roughly 2.3%. This entry comes from a study of T cells in localized non-small cell lung cancer. Study-wide findings and caveats: Of the tissues analyzed, uninvolved adjacent lung showed maximal T cell clonality, greater than tumor. In adjacent lung, a median roughly 60 of the top 100 tumor clones were found. The study sequenced only one region of the tumor. As a result, intratumor heterogeneity could not be excluded and remains possible. Patients showing higher blood T cell density tended to see longer overall survival.

The TCR sequence derives from a man between 40 and 75 years old with stage I lung adenocarcinoma. This sample comprised peripheral blood, obtained before any cancer treatment. The chain is built from TRBV27 and TRBJ2-7; TRBD1 matches at 9 bases. The CDR3 sequence is CASSLATGGWEQYF. The DNA for the CDR3 is TGTGCCAGCAGTTTAGCGACAGGGGGGTGGGAGCAGTACTTC.